This TCR beta chain was sequenced for a study of T cell responses to AZD1222 COVID-19 vaccine. TCRdb's copy holds only in-frame clones and misses some; the assay was immunoSEQ multiplex PCR. Here the sample spans some 130,000 clones, around nine tenths being singletons. The germline gives CDR1 KGHSH, CDR2 LQKENI. V was clipped by 2 bases and J by 8 bases, with 6 bases between them. CDR3 length: 11 residues. This clone was observed a single time. Antigen unknown. Study outcomes and limitations: Unmutated regions of variants are reportedly targeted by nearly half of spike-specific TCRs. The donors showed a predominance of white British ancestry and of females, with possible underestimation of clonal diversity. AZD1222 recipients seropositive at baseline numbered only 6 or 7. Compared with day 0, the breadth and depth of the Spike-specific TCR repertoire rose significantly after two doses of AZD1222.

This TCR was sampled from an adult in good health. The sample in question was peripheral blood, obtained on day 0 of AZD1222 vaccination. This chain connects TRBV18 to TRBJ1-2; D ambiguous. The CDR3 nucleotides are TGTGCCAGCTCACCAAGCCAGGGCTACACCTTC. This codes for CASSPSQGYTF. Together with reference TRBV18 and TRBJ1-2, the CDR3 gives the full variable domain: NAGVMQNPRHLVRRRGQEARLRCSPMKGHSHVYWYRQLPEEGLKFMVYLQKENIIDESGMPKERFSAEFPKEGPSILRIQQVVRGDSAAYFCASSPSQGYTFGSGTRLTVV.